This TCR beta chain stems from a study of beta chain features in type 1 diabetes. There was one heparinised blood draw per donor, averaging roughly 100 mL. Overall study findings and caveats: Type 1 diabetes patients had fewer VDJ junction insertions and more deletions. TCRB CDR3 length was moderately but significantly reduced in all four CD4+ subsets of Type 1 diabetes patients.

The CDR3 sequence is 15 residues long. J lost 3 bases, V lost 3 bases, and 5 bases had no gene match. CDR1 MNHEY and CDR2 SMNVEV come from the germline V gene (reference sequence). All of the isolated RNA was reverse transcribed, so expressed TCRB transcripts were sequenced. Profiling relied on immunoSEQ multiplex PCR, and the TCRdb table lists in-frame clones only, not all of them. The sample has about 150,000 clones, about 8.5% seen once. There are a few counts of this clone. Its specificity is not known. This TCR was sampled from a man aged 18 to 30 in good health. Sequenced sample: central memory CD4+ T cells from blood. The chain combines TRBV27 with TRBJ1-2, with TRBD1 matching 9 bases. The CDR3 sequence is CASSFTGGEDYGYTF. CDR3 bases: TGTGCCAGCAGTTTCACAGGGGGCGAAGACTATGGCTACACCTTC.